This TCR beta chain stems from a study of blood T cell repertoires in COVID-19. At the level of the study: The United States, Italy and Spain were the sources of the acute and convalescent COVID-19 samples.

In the original analysis: For nucleated cells, counts were estimated from reference gene primer amplification. Only in-frame clones appear in the TCRdb table, and some are missing; sequencing was by immunoSEQ multiplex PCR. From that table come the V and J calls and clone size; the DNA was used to work out D and trimming. The repertoire holds roughly 330,000 clones, with roughly 88% as singletons. The CDR3 sequence is 13 residues long. V was cut by 4 bases and J by 0 bases, with 5 bases left in between. Germline CDR1 reads SGHRS; CDR2 reads YFSETQ. V gene TRBV5-1 combines with J gene TRBJ2-4; D not resolved. This receptor was obtained from a woman in her forties or fifties with acute or convalescent COVID-19. What was sequenced was peripheral blood. The CDR3 DNA follows: TGCGCCAGCAGCCAACTAGCCAAAAACATTCAGTACTTC. It specifies CASSQLAKNIQYF.